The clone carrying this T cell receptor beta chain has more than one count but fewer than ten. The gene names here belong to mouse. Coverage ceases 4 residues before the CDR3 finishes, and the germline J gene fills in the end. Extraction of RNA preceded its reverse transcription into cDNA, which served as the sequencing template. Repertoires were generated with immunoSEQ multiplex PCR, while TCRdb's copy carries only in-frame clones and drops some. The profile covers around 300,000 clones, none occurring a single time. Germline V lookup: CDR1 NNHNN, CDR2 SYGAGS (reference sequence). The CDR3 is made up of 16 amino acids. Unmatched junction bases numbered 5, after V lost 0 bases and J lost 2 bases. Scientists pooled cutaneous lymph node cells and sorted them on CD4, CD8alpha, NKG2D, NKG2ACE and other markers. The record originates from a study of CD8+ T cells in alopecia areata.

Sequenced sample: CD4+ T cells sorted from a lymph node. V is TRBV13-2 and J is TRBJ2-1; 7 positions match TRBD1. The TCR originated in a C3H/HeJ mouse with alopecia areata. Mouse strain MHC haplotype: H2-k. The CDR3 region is CASGDDRGSDYAEQFF. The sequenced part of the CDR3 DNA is TGTGCCAGCGGTGATGACAGGGGTTCGGACTATGCT.